The sequence of this T cell receptor (beta chain) was determined in a study of T cell responses to AZD1222 COVID-19 vaccine. The study, taken as a whole, reports: Sampling captured repertoires only after the peak T cell response.

Concerning this clone: Its antigen is still unknown.

Libraries were prepared by immunoSEQ multiplex PCR; TCRdb keeps only in-frame clonotypes and omits some of them. The sample shows approximately 130,000 clones, roughly nine tenths of them seen only once. CDR3 length: 23 amino acids. The germline V gene encodes CDR1 SNHLY and CDR2 FYNNEI. V lost 7 bases and J 0 bases, leaving 36 bases between the germline ends. The sequenced sample was peripheral blood, obtained 28 days after the second AZD1222 dose. This sequence joins TRBV2 and TRBJ2-2, with D tentatively TRBD1 or TRBD2 (5 bases each). The receptor's source is an adult who received the AZD1222 COVID-19 vaccine. The CDR3 bases are TGTGCCAGCACCACCCCTGGCGAGGGGCGCGGTTTCGGGTGGAGCGCGAACACCGGGGAGCTGTTTTTT. Its protein is CASTTPGEGRGFGWSANTGELFF.